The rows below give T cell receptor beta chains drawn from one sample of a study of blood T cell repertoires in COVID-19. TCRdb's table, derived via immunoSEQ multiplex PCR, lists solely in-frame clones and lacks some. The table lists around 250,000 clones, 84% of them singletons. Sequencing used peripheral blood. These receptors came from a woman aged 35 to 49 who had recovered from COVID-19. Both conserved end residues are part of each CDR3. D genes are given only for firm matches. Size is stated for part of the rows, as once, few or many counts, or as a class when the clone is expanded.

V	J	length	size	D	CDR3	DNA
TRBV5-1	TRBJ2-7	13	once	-	CASSSIGVREQYF	TGCGCCAGCAGCTCGATAGGGGTTCGCGAGCAGTACTTC
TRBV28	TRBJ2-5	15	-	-	CASSLLLGAGGTQYF	TGTGCCAGCAGTTTATTGCTGGGGGCGGGTGGGACCCAGTACTTC
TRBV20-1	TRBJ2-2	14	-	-	CSASAASVTGELFF	TGCAGTGCTAGTGCGGCTAGCGTTACCGGGGAGCTGTTTTTT
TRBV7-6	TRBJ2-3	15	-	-	CASSLSIRLTDTQYF	TGTGCCAGCAGCTTAAGTATAAGACTAACAGATACGCAGTATTTT
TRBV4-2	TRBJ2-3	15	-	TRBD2	CASSHGRGGTDTQYF	TGTGCCAGCAGCCATGGGAGGGGCGGGACAGATACGCAGTATTTT
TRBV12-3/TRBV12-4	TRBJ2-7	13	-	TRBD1	CASTRTGSYEQYF	TGTGCCAGCACCCGGACAGGGTCCTACGAGCAGTACTTC
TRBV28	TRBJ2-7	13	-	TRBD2	CASSRLAVYEQYF	TGTGCCAGCAGTCGACTAGCGGTCTACGAGCAGTACTTC
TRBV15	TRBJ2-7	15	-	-	CATSRGPGQSYEQYF	TGTGCCACCAGCAGAGGACCCGGACAGTCCTACGAGCAGTACTTC
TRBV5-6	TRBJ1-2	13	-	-	CASSLGQNYGYTF	TGTGCCAGCAGCTTGGGACAAAACTATGGCTACACCTTC
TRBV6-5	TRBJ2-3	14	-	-	CASSYGRASDTQYF	TGTGCCAGCAGTTACGGCAGGGCATCAGATACGCAGTATTTT
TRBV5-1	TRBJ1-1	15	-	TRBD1	CASSVVGTGNTEAFF	TGCGCCAGCAGCGTGGTCGGGACAGGGAACACTGAAGCTTTCTTT